This T cell receptor beta chain was identified in a study of PD-L1 blockade in urothelial cancer. About the study: Per blood sample, T cells had a median of 141,255.

What went into each PCR as a spike was synthetic TCR analog templates. Here immunoSEQ multiplex PCR was the method, and the copy in TCRdb shows in-frame clones only, minus some. Of 40,000 to 55,000 clones in the sample, more than 70% were seen once. This CDR3 is 15 amino acids long. J lost 3 bases, V lost 6 bases, and 7 bases had no gene match. Germline V gives CDR1 MNHEY, CDR2 SMNVEV (reference sequence). Time point noted: pretreatment peripheral blood. The specimen comprised PBMCs, sampled around atezolizumab (anti-PD-L1) treatment. V usage is TRBV27 and J usage is TRBJ2-4; 8 nucleotides line up with TRBD2. The TCR comes from a donor older than 35 with urothelial cancer. The CDR3 region has the DNA TGTGCCAGCAGGGGGACTAGTGGCGTCAAAAACATTCAGTACTTC. It codes for CASRGTSGVKNIQYF.